These 27 T cell receptor beta chains were sequenced from one sample in a study of control samples from healthy donors and cancer patients. Clones were sequenced by immunoSEQ multiplex PCR, and TCRdb holds only the in-frame ones, with some missing. In the table there are approximately 100,000 clones, 65% to 85% of which are singletons. The sequenced sample was PBMCs. Receptors were obtained from a man in his sixties or seventies with lung cancer.

The V and J genes are TRBV20-1 and TRBJ1-1; maybe TRBD1 (5 bases). Trimming removed 3 bases at V and 1 base at J, with 15 bases between. The CDR3 is made up of 15 amino acids. Germline CDR1 DFQATT, CDR2 SNEGSKA (reference sequence). CDR3 amino acids: CSASLRPGKNTEAFF. The DNA for the CDR3 is TGCAGTGCTAGTCTTCGCCCAGGGAAGAACACTGAAGCTTTCTTT.

V is TRBV7-9 and J is TRBJ1-2, with D unclear. The CDR3 contains 13 residues. Germline V lookup: CDR1 SEHNR, CDR2 FQNEAQ (reference sequence). V was pared by 6 bases and J by 7 bases, with 15 bases between. CDR3 coding DNA: TGTGCCAGCAGTCTAGAGTTGAGTTTTGGCTACACCTTC. It is translated as CASSLELSFGYTF.

The genes are TRBV7-2 and TRBJ1-6; 8 bases agree with TRBD1. In germline, CDR1 is SGHTA, CDR2 FQGNSA. J was trimmed by 10 bases and V by 1 base; bases with no gene match: 3. The CDR3 consists of 14 residues. CDR3 region: CASSLVQGESPLHF. CDR3 DNA sequence: TGTGCCAGCAGCTTAGTACAGGGGGAATCACCCCTCCACTTT.

The chain carries TRBV5-1 and TRBJ2-3; perhaps TRBD2 as D (6 bases). Deletions cut 4 bases from V and 3 bases from J, with 24 bases between. CDR3 length: 18 residues. CDR1 and CDR2 (germline): SGHRS, YFSETQ. In DNA form, the CDR3 reads TGCGCCAGCAGCCCCTCTAAGGTGTTACGACGGGGGACAGATACGCAGTATTTT. Amino acids: CASSPSKVLRRGTDTQYF.

The chain combines TRBV10-3 with TRBJ1-4; a weak D match, TRBD1 (5 bases). Per the germline V gene, CDR1 is ENHRY and CDR2 is SYGVKD. The germline V and J ends were trimmed by 4 bases and 7 bases, with 13 bases remaining between them. The CDR3 is 14 residues long. The CDR3 coding sequence is TGTGCCATCAGTGCTGCAGGGCAGGGTGAAAAACTGTTTTTT. Its translation is CAISAAGQGEKLFF.

This clone was found once. The J gene is TRBJ1-6, the V gene TRBV24-1; the match to TRBD1 covers 9 bases. This CDR3 is built from 17 residues. The ends lost 5 bases at V and 7 bases at J; junction bases unmatched: 11. In germline, CDR1 is KGHDR, CDR2 SFDVKD. CDR3 region: CATSGPRDRVGNSPLHF. Written as DNA, the CDR3 is TGTGCCACCAGTGGTCCCCGGGACAGGGTCGGAAATTCACCCCTCCACTTT.

The V and J genes are TRBV7-2 and TRBJ2-7; D may be TRBD1 (7 bases). CDR3 size: 13 residues. Germline lookup yields CDR1 SGHTA and CDR2 FQGNSA. V was cut by 2 bases and J by 9 bases, with 14 bases left in between. Written as DNA, the CDR3 is TGTGCCAGCAGCTTAACAAGCAGGGGGGCGCAGTACTTC. Protein product: CASSLTSRGAQYF.

This chain joins TRBV6-5 and TRBJ2-7; no firm D call. Trimming pared 7 bases from V and 1 base from J, leaving 8 bases between. In germline, CDR1 is MNHEY, CDR2 SVGAGI. The CDR3 is made up of 12 amino acids. CDR3 amino acids: CASTAVSYEQYF. Written as DNA, the CDR3 is TGTGCCAGCACCGCAGTTTCCTACGAGCAGTACTTC.

The V gene is TRBV2, the J gene TRBJ2-2; 9 bases agree with TRBD1. This CDR3 region has 15 residues. From germline, CDR1 is SNHLY and CDR2 FYNNEI. Unmatched junction bases numbered 9, after V lost 7 bases and J lost 6 bases. In DNA, the CDR3 is TGTGCCAGCAAGCGACAGGGGGGGCTCGCCGGGGAGCTGTTTTTT. As protein: CASKRQGGLAGELFF.

V usage is TRBV28 and J usage is TRBJ2-7; 8 bases line up with TRBD2. The germline gives CDR1 MDHEN, CDR2 SYDVKM. The CDR3 sequence is 13 residues long. V shed 11 bases and J 3 bases; nucleotides not matched to a gene: 9. The CDR3 coding sequence is TGTGCCGGCCGGGGGGGGGAAAACTACGAGCAGTACTTC. Translated: CAGRGGENYEQYF.

This chain joins TRBV7-6 and TRBJ2-3; 8 bases agree with TRBD1. This CDR3 region has 16 residues. V shed 1 base, J shed 3 bases, and the junction held 6 bases outside the gene matches. Germline V CDR1 and CDR2: SGHVS, FNYEAQ. CDR3 sequence reads: CASSLGGTGLTDTQYF. The CDR3 nucleotides are TGTGCCAGCAGCTTAGGTGGGACAGGACTTACAGATACGCAGTATTTT. The variable domain in full, with the rest retrieved from reference TRBV7-6 and TRBJ2-3, is GAGVSQSPRYKVTKRGQDVALRCDPISGHVSLYWYRQALGQGPEFLTYFNYEAQQDKSGLPNDRFSAERPEGSISTLTIQRTEQRDSAMYRCASSLGGTGLTDTQYFGPGTRLTVL.

V is TRBV6-6 and J is TRBJ2-7, with 9 positions matching TRBD2. Germline V CDR1 and CDR2: MNHNY, SVGAGI (reference sequence). V trimming: 6 bases; J trimming: 0 bases; junction bases outside the gene matches: 12. The CDR3 totals 17 residues. CDR3 bases: TGTGCCAGCAGGCGACCGTATCCTAGCGGGGTCTCCTACGAGCAGTACTTC. Its protein product is CASRRPYPSGVSYEQYF.

The J gene is TRBJ2-3, the V gene TRBV5-6; unclear D gene. The V end was cut by 4 bases, the J end by 3 bases, with 9 bases between. This CDR3 comprises 13 residues. The germline V gene has CDR1 SGHDT and CDR2 YYEEEE. The CDR3 loop is CASSALGTDTQYF. Here the CDR3 DNA reads TGTGCCAGCAGCGCCCTTGGGACAGATACGCAGTATTTT.

CDR3 DNA: TGCGCCAGCAGCTTGGGGTCGGGAGGGCAGCCCCAGCATTTT. Amino acid sequence: CASSLGSGGQPQHF. The J gene is TRBJ1-5, the V gene TRBV5-1; D is ambiguous. The CDR3 sequence is 14 residues long. The V gene lost 0 bases and the J gene lost 7 bases, with 11 bases spanning the gap. CDR1 and CDR2 (germline): SGHRS, YFSETQ.

The V call is TRBV2, the J call TRBJ2-7; D is possibly TRBD1 (6 bases). Trimming took 6 bases from V and 5 from J, leaving 14 bases between them. The V gene's germline CDR1 is SNHLY and CDR2 FYNNEI. CDR3 length: 13 amino acids. The CDR3 bases are TGTGCCAGCAGCGTTTTACACAGGGACGAGCAGTACTTC. Amino acid sequence: CASSVLHRDEQYF.

CDR3 DNA: TGCGCCAGCAGCTTGGCATCTCCGCGGGACATTCAGTACTTC. Its protein is CASSLASPRDIQYF. The rearrangement links TRBV5-1 to TRBJ2-4; tentatively, D is TRBD2 (5 bases). The germline V gene encodes CDR1 SGHRS and CDR2 YFSETQ. Deletions cut 0 bases from V and 8 bases from J, with 12 bases between. The CDR3 is 14 amino acids.

The chain recombines TRBV7-8 with TRBJ1-2; D unclear. The CDR3 is 13 amino acids. The germline V gene encodes CDR1 SGHVS and CDR2 FQNEAQ. Trimming took off 1 base at V and 2 bases at J, with 5 bases between the two ends. CDR3 residues: CASSLELNYGYTF. The CDR3 nucleotides are TGTGCCAGCAGCTTAGAACTCAACTATGGCTACACCTTC.

V usage is TRBV15 and J usage is TRBJ2-2, with D possibly matching TRBD1 (6 bases). This CDR3 contains 15 residues. Germline V gene lookup returns CDR1 LNHNV and CDR2 YYDKDF (reference sequence). The ends were cut back, 6 bases at V and 1 base at J, with 12 bases in the middle. The chain's CDR3 is CATSGGRGNTGELFF. The CDR3 nucleotides are TGTGCCACCAGTGGGGGCAGGGGGAACACCGGGGAGCTGTTTTTT. The full variable domain, rest sourced from reference TRBV15 and TRBJ2-2, is DAMVIQNPRYQVTQFGKPVTLSCSQTLNHNVMYWYQQKSSQAPKLLFHYYDKDFNNEADTPDNFQSRRPNTSFCFLDIRSPGLGDTAMYLCATSGGRGNTGELFFGEGSRLTVL.

CDR3 amino acids: CATAGERNTEAFF. The CDR3 DNA sequence: TGTGCCACGGCGGGGGAGAGGAACACTGAAGCTTTCTTT. V gene TRBV28 combines with J gene TRBJ1-1; tentatively, D is TRBD1 (5 bases). V was pared by 10 bases and J by 1 base, with 13 bases between. This CDR3 spans 13 amino acids. Germline V gene lookup returns CDR1 MDHEN and CDR2 SYDVKM.

The chain couples TRBV12-3 or TRBV12-4 to TRBJ2-7, with unresolved D. With 3 bases removed from V and 6 bases from J, the gap between germline ends came to 6 bases. This CDR3 is built from 11 residues. The chain's CDR3 is CASSFNFEQYF. The CDR3, as DNA: TGTGCCAGCAGTTTCAACTTCGAGCAGTACTTC.

There are a few counts of this clone. The J gene is TRBJ1-1, the V gene TRBV7-9; D is perhaps TRBD1 (6 bases). V gave up 5 bases and J gave up 7 bases, with 14 bases separating them. Per the germline V gene, CDR1 is SEHNR and CDR2 is FQNEAQ (reference sequence). The CDR3 spans 13 residues. CDR3 loop: CASSTQGPVEAFF. CDR3 nucleotide sequence: TGTGCCAGCAGCACACAGGGACCCGTTGAAGCTTTCTTT.

The J gene is TRBJ1-1, the V gene TRBV11-3; 8 bases map to TRBD1. With V trimmed by 5 bases and J by 0 bases, 8 bases remained unmatched. This CDR3 has 16 amino acids. Germline CDR1 reads SGHNT; CDR2 reads YENEEA. CDR3 loop: CASSRNGQGLNTEAFF. CDR3 in DNA: TGTGCCAGCAGCCGCAACGGACAGGGCCTGAACACTGAAGCTTTCTTT.

The V call is TRBV6-5, the J call TRBJ1-6, with no clear D. Germline CDR1 and CDR2: MNHEY and SVGAGI. CDR3 length: 13 amino acids. V was trimmed by 5 bases and J by 7 bases, leaving 9 bases between them. DNA for the CDR3: TGTGCCAGCAGTATAGGGCTGAATTCACCCCTCCACTTT. This translates into CASSIGLNSPLHF.

This clone was seen a few times. The rearrangement joins TRBV23-1 to TRBJ1-2; D ambiguous. TRBV23-1 carries the ORF label, with uncertain function. Trimming removed 8 bases at V and 4 bases at J, with 17 bases between. CDR3 length equals 14 residues. The CDR3 reads CASDQTGRTYGYTF. CDR3 DNA sequence: TGCGCCAGCGACCAGACGGGAAGGACCTATGGCTACACCTTC.

The rearrangement links TRBV7-3 to TRBJ2-7, with D unclear. CDR3 length equals 15 residues. From germline, CDR1 is SGHTA and CDR2 FQGTGA. V lost 5 bases, J lost 2 bases, and 16 bases lay in between. Here the CDR3 DNA reads TGTGCCAGCAGCCCGCAAAGGGCAGGCCCCTACGAGCAGTACTTC. Translating gives CASSPQRAGPYEQYF.

V usage is TRBV11-3 and J usage is TRBJ2-2, with 8 bases lining up with TRBD2. CDR3 size: 17 residues. CDR1 is SGHNT, CDR2 YENEEA, per germline. Unmatched junction bases numbered 10, after V lost 4 bases and J lost 3 bases. The CDR3 DNA reads as TGTGCCAGCAGCTCCCGGGGAGCGGGGGTGTACACCGGGGAGCTGTTTTTT. Amino acids: CASSSRGAGVYTGELFF.

The chain employs TRBV18 and TRBJ2-7; no firm D call. Germline V gene sequence: CDR1 KGHSH, CDR2 LQKENI. V lost 2 bases and J 0 bases, leaving 11 bases between the germline ends. This CDR3 is built from 15 residues. Written as DNA, the CDR3 is TGTGCCAGCTCACCAGGCCCGCCTAGCTCCTACGAGCAGTACTTC. This translates into CASSPGPPSSYEQYF.